This T cell receptor beta chain came from a study of T cell responses to AZD1222 COVID-19 vaccine. The repertoire was sequenced with immunoSEQ multiplex PCR; TCRdb's copy has only in-frame clones and lacks some. The sample has 95,000 to 110,000 clones; nearly 90% are singletons. The CDR3 totals 17 residues. Germline CDR1 SGHNT, CDR2 YYREEE (reference sequence). The ends were cut back, 0 bases at V and 0 bases at J, with 16 bases in the middle. This sequence joins TRBV5-4 and TRBJ2-7; D is possibly TRBD1 or TRBD2 (5 bases each). The starting material was peripheral blood, obtained 28 days after the second AZD1222 dose. The source is an adult who received the AZD1222 COVID-19 vaccine. Written as DNA, the CDR3 is TGTGCCAGCAGCTTGGGGGGGAGTCAGGCTTTCTCCTACGAGCAGTACTTC. The encoded protein is CASSLGGSQAFSYEQYF.